This is a list of T cell receptor beta chains from one sample in a study of cytotoxic CD8 clonotypes in ibrutinib-treated CLL. The assay was immunoSEQ multiplex PCR, and TCRdb's table has in-frame clones only and misses some. The sample includes hundreds of thousands of clones, 70% of them seen just once. Specimen: PBMCs, collected after 24 months of ibrutinib treatment. All receptors derive from a human donor with chronic lymphocytic leukemia. The CDR3 runs from the conserved cysteine through the conserved F or W. The order of the fields is clone size, V gene, J gene, D gene, CDR3 protein, CDR3 DNA. The D gene is left open where the match is weak. Not all rows give a size; the values are once, few, many and, for expanded clones, a class.

clone_size: few; v_call: TRBV2; j_call: TRBJ2-7; d_call: -; cdr3_aa: CASTEWSYEQYF; cdr3_nt: TGTGCCAGCACTGAGTGGAGCTACGAGCAGTACTTC
clone_size: few; v_call: TRBV27; j_call: TRBJ1-2; d_call: TRBD1; cdr3_aa: CASSFFRRTGEVSYTF; cdr3_nt: TGTGCCAGCAGTTTTTTCCGCAGAACAGGGGAGGTCAGCTACACCTTC
clone_size: -; v_call: TRBV28; j_call: TRBJ1-2; d_call: -; cdr3_aa: CASSFSSDGGYTF; cdr3_nt: TGTGCCAGCAGTTTCAGCTCAGACGGTGGCTACACCTTC
clone_size: -; v_call: TRBV27; j_call: TRBJ2-7; d_call: TRBD1; cdr3_aa: CASSLTGGYEQYF; cdr3_nt: TGTGCCAGCAGCCTAACAGGGGGCTACGAGCAGTACTTC
clone_size: few; v_call: TRBV28; j_call: TRBJ2-7; d_call: -; cdr3_aa: CASSGVGYEQYF; cdr3_nt: TGTGCCAGCAGTGGGGTTGGGTACGAGCAGTACTTC
clone_size: -; v_call: TRBV5-1; j_call: TRBJ2-7; d_call: TRBD1; cdr3_aa: CASSLGGQVSSGQYF; cdr3_nt: TGCGCCAGCAGCTTGGGAGGACAGGTTTCTTCCGGGCAGTACTTC
clone_size: -; v_call: TRBV7-9; j_call: TRBJ1-5; d_call: TRBD1; cdr3_aa: CASSLEGQGARGQPQHF; cdr3_nt: TGTGCCAGCAGCTTAGAGGGACAGGGGGCTAGGGGTCAGCCCCAGCATTTT
clone_size: -; v_call: TRBV6-5; j_call: TRBJ2-7; d_call: -; cdr3_aa: CASRSINSYEQYF; cdr3_nt: TGTGCCAGCCGGTCAATAAACTCCTACGAGCAGTACTTC
clone_size: few; v_call: TRBV19; j_call: TRBJ1-2; d_call: TRBD1; cdr3_aa: CASSIRDRGSYGYTF; cdr3_nt: TGTGCCAGTAGTATCAGGGACAGGGGATCCTATGGCTACACCTTC
clone_size: -; v_call: TRBV6-5; j_call: TRBJ1-2; d_call: TRBD1; cdr3_aa: CASSYDDRGGYGYTF; cdr3_nt: TGTGCCAGCAGTTACGACGACAGGGGGGGCTATGGCTACACCTTC
clone_size: -; v_call: TRBV6-5; j_call: TRBJ2-1; d_call: -; cdr3_aa: CASSQRQSSYNEQFF; cdr3_nt: TGTGCCAGCTCCCAGCGGCAGAGCTCCTACAATGAGCAGTTCTTC
clone_size: -; v_call: TRBV30; j_call: TRBJ2-2; d_call: -; cdr3_aa: CAWSRLVVGTGELFF; cdr3_nt: TGTGCGTGGTCTAGACTAGTCGTAGGGACCGGGGAGCTGTTTTTT
clone_size: -; v_call: TRBV6-6; j_call: TRBJ1-1; d_call: -; cdr3_aa: CASSETDVLTEAFF; cdr3_nt: TGTGCCAGCAGCGAGACAGACGTTCTCACTGAAGCTTTCTTT
clone_size: -; v_call: TRBV9; j_call: TRBJ2-3; d_call: -; cdr3_aa: CASSVSPKWDTQYF; cdr3_nt: TGTGCCAGCAGCGTTTCCCCCAAGTGGGATACGCAGTATTTT
clone_size: -; v_call: TRBV15; j_call: TRBJ1-1; d_call: -; cdr3_aa: CATSPRFEGNTEAFF; cdr3_nt: TGTGCCACCAGCCCCCGGTTTGAGGGAAACACTGAAGCTTTCTTT
clone_size: -; v_call: TRBV7-9; j_call: TRBJ2-7; d_call: -; cdr3_aa: CASSPIGGASYEQYF; cdr3_nt: TGTGCCAGCAGTCCGATAGGCGGGGCCTCCTACGAGCAGTACTTC
clone_size: -; v_call: TRBV5-1; j_call: TRBJ2-7; d_call: -; cdr3_aa: CASSLGSSGGEYEQYF; cdr3_nt: TGCGCCAGCAGCTTGGGGTCGTCCGGGGGCGAGTACGAGCAGTACTTC